This TCR beta chain comes out of a study of patients and donors after allogeneic stem cell transplantation. CDR1 SGHNT and CDR2 YENEEA come from the germline V gene. The CDR3 consists of 14 residues. V gave up 3 bases and J gave up 1 base, with 9 bases separating them. TCRdb processed the RT-PCR reads anew with MiXCR; each CDR3 protein has one entry. Found here are about 74,000 distinct CDR3 sequences, about a quarter of them singletons; the top ten hold about a quarter. This clonotype was sampled from a human donor who was either an allogeneic HSCT recipient or a stem cell or donor lymphocyte infusion donor (not recorded which). It is not recorded whose cells these are; they may come from a transplant donor. The V and J genes are TRBV11-3 and TRBJ1-1, with D possibly being TRBD1 (5 bases). The sample taken for sequencing was blood, either unsorted or a sorted T cell fraction (not recorded which). CDR3 region: CASSFGQGNTEAFF. CDR3 DNA: TGTGCCAGCAGCTTCGGGCAGGGGAACACTGAAGCTTTCTTT.